The clone carrying this T cell receptor beta chain appeared a few times. This sample was included in a study of CD8+ T cells in alopecia areata. Extraction of RNA preceded its reverse transcription into cDNA, which served as the sequencing template. The method was immunoSEQ multiplex PCR; TCRdb's version includes in-frame clones alone and lacks a portion of them. The table includes about 150,000 clones, just over 65% detected once. V lost 2 bases and J lost 5, with 11 bases in between. CDR1 and CDR2 from the germline V gene are SGHTA and FQGTGA. This CDR3 is 14 amino acids long. Treatment indicated: oral pan-JAK inhibitor, 5-10 mg twice daily. Lesional scalp punch biopsies and peripheral blood came from alopecia areata patients.

The receptor was derived from a human donor with alopecia areata. The specimen was CD4+ T cells sorted from blood, collected at week 4, from a patient treated with tofacitinib. The V call is TRBV7-3, the J call TRBJ2-3, with D uncertain. Here the CDR3 reads CASSLYFAGDTQYF. CDR3 nucleotide sequence: TGTGCCAGCAGCTTATATTTCGCCGGAGATACGCAGTATTTT.